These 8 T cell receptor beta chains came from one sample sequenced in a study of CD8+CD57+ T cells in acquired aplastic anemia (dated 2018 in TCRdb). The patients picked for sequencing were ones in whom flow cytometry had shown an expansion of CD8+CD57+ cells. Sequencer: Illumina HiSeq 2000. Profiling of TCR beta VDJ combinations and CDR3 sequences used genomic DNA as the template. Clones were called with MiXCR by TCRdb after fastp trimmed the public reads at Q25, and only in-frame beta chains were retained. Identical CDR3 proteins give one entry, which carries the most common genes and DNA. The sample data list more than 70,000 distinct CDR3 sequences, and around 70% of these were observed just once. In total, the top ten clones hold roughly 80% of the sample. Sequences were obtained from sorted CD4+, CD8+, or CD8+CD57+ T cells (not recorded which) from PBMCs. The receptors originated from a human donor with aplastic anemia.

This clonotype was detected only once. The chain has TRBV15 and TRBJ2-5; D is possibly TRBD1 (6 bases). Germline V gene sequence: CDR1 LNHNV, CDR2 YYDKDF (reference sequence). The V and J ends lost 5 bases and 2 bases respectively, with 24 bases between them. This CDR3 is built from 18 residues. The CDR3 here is CATSPAREWDNEQETQYF. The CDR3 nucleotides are TGTGCCACCAGCCCTGCGAGGGAGTGGGACAATGAGCAAGAGACCCAGTACTTC.

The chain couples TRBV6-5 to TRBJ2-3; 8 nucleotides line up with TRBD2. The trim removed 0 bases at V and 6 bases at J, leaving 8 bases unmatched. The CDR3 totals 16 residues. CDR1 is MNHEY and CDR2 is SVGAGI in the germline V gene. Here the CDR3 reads CASSYSLAGGVDTQYF. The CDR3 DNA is TGTGCCAGCAGTTACTCACTGGCGGGGGGTGTGGATACGCAGTATTTT.

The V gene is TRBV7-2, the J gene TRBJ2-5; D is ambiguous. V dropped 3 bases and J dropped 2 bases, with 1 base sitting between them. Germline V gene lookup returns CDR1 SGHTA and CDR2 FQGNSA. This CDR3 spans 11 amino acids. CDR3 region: CASSLQETQYF. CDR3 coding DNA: TGTGCCAGCAGCTTGCAAGAGACCCAGTACTTC.

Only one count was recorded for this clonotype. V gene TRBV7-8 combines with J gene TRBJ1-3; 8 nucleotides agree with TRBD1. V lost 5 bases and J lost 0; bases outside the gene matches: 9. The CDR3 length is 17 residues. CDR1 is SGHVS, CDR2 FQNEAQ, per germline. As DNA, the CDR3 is TGTGCCAGCAGCGGACAGGGACCTCTTAGCTCTGGAAACACCATATATTTT. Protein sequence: CASSGQGPLSSGNTIYF.

The CDR3 DNA follows: TGTGCCAGCACCATAACAGGGGGCGGCGAAGCTTTCTTT. Translated: CASTITGGGEAFF. This chain joins TRBV10-3 and TRBJ1-1; 9 bases match TRBD1. Unmatched junction bases numbered 11, after V lost 10 bases and J lost 8 bases. The CDR3 extends over 13 amino acids. Germline V gene data show CDR1 as ENHRY and CDR2 as SYGVKD.

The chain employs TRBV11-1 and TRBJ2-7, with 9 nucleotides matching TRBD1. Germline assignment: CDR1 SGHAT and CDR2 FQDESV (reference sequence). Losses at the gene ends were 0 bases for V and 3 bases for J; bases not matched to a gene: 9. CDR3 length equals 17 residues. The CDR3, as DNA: TGTGCCAGCAGCTTAGCGCTTGAGGGACAGGGTGACTACGAGCAGTACTTC. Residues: CASSLALEGQGDYEQYF. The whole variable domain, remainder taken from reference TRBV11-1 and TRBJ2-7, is EAEVAQSPRYKITEKSQAVAFWCDPISGHATLYWYRQILGQGPELLVQFQDESVVDDSQLPKDRFSAERLKGVDSTLKIQPAELGDSAMYLCASSLALEGQGDYEQYFGPGTRLTVT.

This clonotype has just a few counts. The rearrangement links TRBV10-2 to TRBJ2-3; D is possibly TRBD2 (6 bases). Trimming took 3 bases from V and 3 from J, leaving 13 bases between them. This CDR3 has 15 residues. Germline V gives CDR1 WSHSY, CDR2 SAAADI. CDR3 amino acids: CASSDSRLVTDTQYF. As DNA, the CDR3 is TGCGCCAGCAGTGATTCGAGACTAGTAACAGATACGCAGTATTTT.

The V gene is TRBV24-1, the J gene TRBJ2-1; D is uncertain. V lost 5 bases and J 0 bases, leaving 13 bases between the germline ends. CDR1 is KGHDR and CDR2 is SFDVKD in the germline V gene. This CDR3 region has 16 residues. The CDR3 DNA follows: TGTGCCACCAGTGTTTCCGGGCCCGGCTCCTACAATGAGCAGTTCTTC. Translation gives CATSVSGPGSYNEQFF.